This TCR beta chain derives from a study of blood T cell repertoires in COVID-19. Recovered Cohort 3 donors showed two negative PCRs, clearance, or symptom resolution. CDR3 length equals 12 residues. Trimming shortened V by 5 bases and J by 3 bases, and 6 bases separated the two germline ends. Clones were read by immunoSEQ multiplex PCR, and TCRdb kept only the in-frame ones, dropping some. Seen here are about 410,000 clones, about 90% observed once, and the top ten hold 0.6%. Sequenced: PBMCs or T cells enriched from blood (not recorded which). The chain is built from TRBV12-3 or TRBV12-4 and TRBJ2-3; D gene unclear. The sequence was obtained from a man between 18 and 35 years old who had recovered from COVID-19. DNA for the CDR3: TGTGCCAGCAGTACACAGACAGATACGCAGTATTTT. This codes for CASSTQTDTQYF.